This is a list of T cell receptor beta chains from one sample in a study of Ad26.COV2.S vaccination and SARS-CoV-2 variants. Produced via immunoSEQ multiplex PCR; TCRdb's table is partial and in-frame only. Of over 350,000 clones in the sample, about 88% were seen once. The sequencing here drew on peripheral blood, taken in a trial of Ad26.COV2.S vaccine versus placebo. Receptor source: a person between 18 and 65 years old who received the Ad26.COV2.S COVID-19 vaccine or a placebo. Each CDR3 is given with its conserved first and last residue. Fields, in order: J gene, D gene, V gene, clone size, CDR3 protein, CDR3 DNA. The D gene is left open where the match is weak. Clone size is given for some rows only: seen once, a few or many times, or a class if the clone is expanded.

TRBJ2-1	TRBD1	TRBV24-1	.	CATSDSDDRGSKEQFF	TGTGCCACCAGTGACTCAGACGACAGGGGGAGTAAGGAGCAGTTCTTC
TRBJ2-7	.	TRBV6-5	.	CASRGTSSYEQYF	TGTGCCAGCAGGGGAACTAGCTCCTACGAGCAGTACTTC
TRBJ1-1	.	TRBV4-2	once	CASSQIPGAVMNTEAFF	TGTGCCAGCAGCCAAATACCAGGAGCTGTCATGAACACTGAAGCTTTCTTT
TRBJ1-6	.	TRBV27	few	CASIFDSPLHF	TGTGCCAGCATTTTTGATTCACCCCTCCACTTT
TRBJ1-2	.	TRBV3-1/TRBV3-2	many	CASSQETYGYTF	TGTGCCAGCAGCCAAGAAACCTATGGCTACACCTTC
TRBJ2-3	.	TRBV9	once	CASSVGAVGTDTQYF	TGTGCCAGCAGCGTAGGGGCGGTTGGCACAGATACGCAGTATTTT
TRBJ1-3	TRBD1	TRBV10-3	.	CASQGVSGNTIYF	TGTGCCTCGCAGGGGGTATCGGGAAACACCATATATTTT
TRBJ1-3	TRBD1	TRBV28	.	CASSVTGEGNTIYF	TGTGCCAGCAGCGTAACAGGGGAGGGAAACACCATATATTTT
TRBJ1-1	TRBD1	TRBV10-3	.	CAIKAGQGMNTEAFF	TGTGCCATCAAGGCGGGACAGGGAATGAACACTGAAGCTTTCTTT
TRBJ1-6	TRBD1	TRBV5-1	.	CASSTGQDNSPLHF	TGCGCCAGCAGCACAGGACAGGACAATTCACCCCTCCACTTT
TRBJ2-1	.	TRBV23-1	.	CASSLQLPSTNEQFF	TGCGCCAGCAGCTTACAGCTTCCCTCGACAAATGAGCAGTTCTTC
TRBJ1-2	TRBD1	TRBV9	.	CASSVGPGGILNYGYTF	TGTGCCAGCAGCGTAGGCCCAGGGGGCATACTTAACTATGGCTACACCTTC
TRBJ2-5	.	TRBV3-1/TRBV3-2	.	CASSPGGSRSETQYF	TGTGCCAGCAGCCCTGGTGGCAGCAGGTCGGAGACCCAGTACTTC
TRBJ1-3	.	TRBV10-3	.	CAISDGGNTIYF	TGTGCCATCAGTGATGGGGGAAACACCATATATTTT
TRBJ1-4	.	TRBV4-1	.	CASSQERQALATNEKLFF	TGCGCCAGCAGCCAAGAGCGGCAGGCCCTTGCAACTAATGAAAAACTGTTTTTT
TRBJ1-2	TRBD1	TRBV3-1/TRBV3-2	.	CASSQVSSGGRYGYTF	TGTGCCAGCAGCCAAGTCAGTTCAGGGGGCAGGTATGGCTACACCTTC
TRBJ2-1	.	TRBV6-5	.	CASSPSRSSYNEQFF	TGTGCCAGCAGTCCTTCTCGGAGCTCCTACAATGAGCAGTTCTTC
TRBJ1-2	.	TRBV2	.	CASRGTGWGYTF	TGTGCCAGCAGGGGGACCGGCTGGGGCTACACCTTC